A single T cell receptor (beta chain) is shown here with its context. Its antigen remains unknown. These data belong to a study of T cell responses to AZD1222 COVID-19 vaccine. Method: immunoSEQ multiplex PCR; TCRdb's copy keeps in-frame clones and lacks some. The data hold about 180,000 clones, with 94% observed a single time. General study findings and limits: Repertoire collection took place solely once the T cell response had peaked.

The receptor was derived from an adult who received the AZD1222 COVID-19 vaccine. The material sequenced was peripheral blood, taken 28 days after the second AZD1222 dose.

The CDR3 nucleotides are TGTGCCAGCAGTTTACGGGCACCGGGCCATCAGCCCCAGCATTTT. This encodes CASSLRAPGHQPQHF. This chain uses TRBV28 with TRBJ1-5; D ambiguous. The CDR3 length is 15 residues. Germline V gene lookup returns CDR1 MDHEN and CDR2 SYDVKM. Trimming left V 2 bases short and J 5 bases short, with 13 bases between.